This TCR beta chain was sequenced during a study of T cells after yellow fever vaccination. Findings and limits, study-wide: Faster peaking, at day 5 versus 15, marked a secondary response that was weaker.

Trimming pared 3 bases from V and 2 bases from J, leaving 7 bases between. Germline-derived CDR1 and CDR2 are MGHDK and SYGVNS. There are 13 residues in the CDR3. The TCR cDNA carried a universal primer site and UMIs from 5'RACE template switching. From the 5' RACE reads, TCRdb called clonotypes with MiXCR, one entry per CDR3 protein. The top ten hold more than 13% of the sample, which has a few hundred thousand distinct CDR3 sequences, about a fifth seen once. On this clonotype itself: Its antigen is undetermined.

This sequence joins TRBV25-1 and TRBJ1-1; D is ambiguous. This clonotype was obtained from a young man who received the YFV17D yellow fever vaccine. This specimen consisted of PBMCs, obtained 15 days after the yellow fever booster vaccination. CDR3 protein: CASSDVVNTEAFF. CDR3 in DNA: TGTGCCAGCAGTGACGTAGTTAACACTGAAGCTTTCTTT.